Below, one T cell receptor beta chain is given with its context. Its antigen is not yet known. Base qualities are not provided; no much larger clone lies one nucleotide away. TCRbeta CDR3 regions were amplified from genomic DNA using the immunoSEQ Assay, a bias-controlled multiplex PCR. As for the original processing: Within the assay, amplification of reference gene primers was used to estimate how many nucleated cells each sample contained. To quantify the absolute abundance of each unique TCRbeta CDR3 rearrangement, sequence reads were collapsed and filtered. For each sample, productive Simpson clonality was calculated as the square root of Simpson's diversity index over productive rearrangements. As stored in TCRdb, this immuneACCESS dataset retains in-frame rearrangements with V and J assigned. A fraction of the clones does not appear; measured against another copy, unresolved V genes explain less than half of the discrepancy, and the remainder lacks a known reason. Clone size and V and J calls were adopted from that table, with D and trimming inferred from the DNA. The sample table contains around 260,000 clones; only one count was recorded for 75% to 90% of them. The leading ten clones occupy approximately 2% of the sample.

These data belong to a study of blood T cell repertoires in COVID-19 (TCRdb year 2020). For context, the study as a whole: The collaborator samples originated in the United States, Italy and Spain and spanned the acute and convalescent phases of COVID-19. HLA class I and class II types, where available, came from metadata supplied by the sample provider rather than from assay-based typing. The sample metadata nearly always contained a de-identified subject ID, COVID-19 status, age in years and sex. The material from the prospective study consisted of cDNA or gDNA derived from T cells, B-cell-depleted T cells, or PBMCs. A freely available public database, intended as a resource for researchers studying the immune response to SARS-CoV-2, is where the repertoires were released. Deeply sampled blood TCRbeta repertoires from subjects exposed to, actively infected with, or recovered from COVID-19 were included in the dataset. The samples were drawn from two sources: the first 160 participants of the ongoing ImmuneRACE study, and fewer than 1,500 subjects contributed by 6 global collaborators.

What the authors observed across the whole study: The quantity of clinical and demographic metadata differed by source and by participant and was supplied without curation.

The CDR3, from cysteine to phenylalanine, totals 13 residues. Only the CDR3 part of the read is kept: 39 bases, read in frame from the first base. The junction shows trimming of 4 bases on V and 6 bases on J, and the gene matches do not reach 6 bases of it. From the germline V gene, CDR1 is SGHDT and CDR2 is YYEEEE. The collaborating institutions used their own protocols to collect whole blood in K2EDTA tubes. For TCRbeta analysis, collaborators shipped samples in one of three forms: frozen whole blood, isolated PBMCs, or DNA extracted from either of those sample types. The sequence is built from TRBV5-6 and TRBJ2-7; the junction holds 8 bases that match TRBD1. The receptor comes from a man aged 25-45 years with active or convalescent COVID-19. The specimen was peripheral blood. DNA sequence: TGTGCCAGCAGCCGGACAGGGCGAGGCGAGCAGTACTTC. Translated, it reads CASSRTGRGEQYF. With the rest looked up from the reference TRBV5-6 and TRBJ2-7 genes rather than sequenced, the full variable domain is DAGVTQSPTHLIKTRGQQVTLRCSPKSGHDTVSWYQQALGQGPQFIFQYYEEEERQRGNFPDRFSGHQFPNYSSELNVNALLLGDSALYLCASSRTGRGEQYFGPGTRLTVT.